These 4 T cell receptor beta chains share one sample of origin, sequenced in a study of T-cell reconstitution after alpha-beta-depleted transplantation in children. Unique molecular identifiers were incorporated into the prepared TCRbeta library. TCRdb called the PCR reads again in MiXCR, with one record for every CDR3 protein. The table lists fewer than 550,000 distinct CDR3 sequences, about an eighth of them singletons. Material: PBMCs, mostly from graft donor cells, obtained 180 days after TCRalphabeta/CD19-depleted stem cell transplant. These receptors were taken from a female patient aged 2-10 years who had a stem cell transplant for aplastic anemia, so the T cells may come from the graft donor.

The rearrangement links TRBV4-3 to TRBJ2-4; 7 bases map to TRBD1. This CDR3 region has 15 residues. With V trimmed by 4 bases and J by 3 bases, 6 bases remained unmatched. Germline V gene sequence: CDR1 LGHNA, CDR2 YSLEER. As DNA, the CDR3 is TGCGCCAGCAGCCGCAACCGGGACAGCAAAAACATTCAGTACTTC. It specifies CASSRNRDSKNIQYF.

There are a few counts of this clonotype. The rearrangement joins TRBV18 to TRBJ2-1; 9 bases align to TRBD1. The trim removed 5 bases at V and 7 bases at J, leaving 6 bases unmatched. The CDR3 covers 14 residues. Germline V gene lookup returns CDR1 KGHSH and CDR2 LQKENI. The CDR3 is CASSTSGTGNEQFF. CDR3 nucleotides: TGTGCCAGCTCAACCTCCGGGACAGGGAATGAGCAGTTCTTC.

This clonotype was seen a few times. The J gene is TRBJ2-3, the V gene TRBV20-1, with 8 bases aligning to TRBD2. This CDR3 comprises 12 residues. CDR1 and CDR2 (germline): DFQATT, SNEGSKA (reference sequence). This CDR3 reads CSQAGVTDTQYF. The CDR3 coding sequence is TGCAGCCAAGCGGGAGTGACAGATACGCAGTATTTT.

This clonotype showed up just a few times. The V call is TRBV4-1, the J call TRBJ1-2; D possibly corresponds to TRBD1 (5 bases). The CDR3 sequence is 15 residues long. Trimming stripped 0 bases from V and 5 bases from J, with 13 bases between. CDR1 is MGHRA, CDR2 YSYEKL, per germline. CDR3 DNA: TGCGCCAGCAGCCAAGAGGACAATGGGATTTATGGCTACACCTTC. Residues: CASSQEDNGIYGYTF.